Listed below are T cell receptor beta chains from one sample, sequenced in a study of CD8 T cells in ankylosing spondylitis. One entry per CDR3 protein, called by TCRdb with MiXCR from the 5' RACE reads. The profile shows hundreds of thousands of distinct CDR3 sequences, around 20% of them singletons. The sample consisted of blood, either unsorted or a sorted T cell fraction (not recorded which). These receptors were collected from a male donor with ankylosing spondylitis or in good health (not recorded which). Both conserved end residues are part of each CDR3. D genes are given only for firm matches. For some rows the clone size is stated as once, few or many, or as a class when expanded; others skip it.

.	TRBJ2-7	TRBV20-1	TRBD1	16	TGCAGTGCTAGAGCCAGGTTTGGGACAGGGTTGTACGAGCAGTACTTC	CSARARFGTGLYEQYF
.	TRBJ2-3	TRBV12-3/TRBV12-4	.	14	TGTGCCAGCAGTATGGTGGGAAGAGGCGATACGCAGTATTTT	CASSMVGRGDTQYF
.	TRBJ2-3	TRBV2	.	16	TGTGCCAGCAGTGAAGCACTAGCAGCTAGCACAGATACGCAGTATTTT	CASSEALAASTDTQYF
few	TRBJ1-5	TRBV19	.	15	TGTGCCAGTAGTATGGACAGATATAGCAATCAGCCCCAGCATTTT	CASSMDRYSNQPQHF
.	TRBJ1-1	TRBV12-3/TRBV12-4	.	14	TGTGCCAGCACCCTTAAGGGAGGGAACACTGAAGCTTTCTTT	CASTLKGGNTEAFF
.	TRBJ2-1	TRBV15	.	16	TGTGCCACCAGCAGAGAAGGAATAGCTATGAGTAATGAGCAGTTCTTC	CATSREGIAMSNEQFF
.	TRBJ1-5	TRBV6-2/TRBV6-3	.	12	TGTGCCAGCAGTAATGACAATCAGCCCCAGCATTTT	CASSNDNQPQHF
few	TRBJ2-2	TRBV10-3	.	16	TGTGCCATCAGTGAGTCGATGGGTCTGGTCCCCGGGGAGCTGTTTTTT	CAISESMGLVPGELFF
.	TRBJ2-1	TRBV27	.	15	TGTGCCAGCAGTTTAGGGGTCGAACAGGGACACCAGCAGTTCTTC	CASSLGVEQGHQQFF
few	TRBJ2-3	TRBV7-9	.	13	TGTGCCAGCAGCTTTGCCTCGGGAGATACGCAGTATTTT	CASSFASGDTQYF
.	TRBJ2-7	TRBV4-1	.	16	TGCGCCAGCAGCCAAGAAAAGGGGACGGGTGGATACGAGCAGTACTTC	CASSQEKGTGGYEQYF
few	TRBJ2-4	TRBV12-3/TRBV12-4	TRBD1	16	TGTGCCAGCAGTCACGGGACAGGGGCAGCCAAAAACATTCAGTACTTC	CASSHGTGAAKNIQYF
.	TRBJ2-5	TRBV28	TRBD1	17	TGTGCCAGCAGCCCCTCCCCCGAACAGGGGCGTCTAGAGACCCAGTACTTC	CASSPSPEQGRLETQYF
.	TRBJ1-1	TRBV20-1	.	13	TGCAGTGCTAGCGGGGACCCGAACACTGAAGCTTTCTTT	CSASGDPNTEAFF
.	TRBJ2-7	TRBV6-1	.	18	TGTGTCAGCAGTGAACTGTGGACATCTCTTCCGAGCTCCTACGAGCAGTACTTC	CVSSELWTSLPSSYEQYF
.	TRBJ2-7	TRBV20-1	TRBD1	13	TGCAGTGCTAGAGTGCAGGGGGTCCACGAGCAGTACTTC	CSARVQGVHEQYF
.	TRBJ2-1	TRBV20-1	TRBD2	13	TGCACACTCAAAGGACTAGCTTGGAATGAGCAGTTCTTC	CTLKGLAWNEQFF
.	TRBJ1-1	TRBV19	TRBD1	13	TGTGCCAGTAGTATCGGGACAGGGTCCGAAGCTTTCTTT	CASSIGTGSEAFF
few	TRBJ1-4	TRBV10-3	.	13	TGTGCCATCAGTCCGGGGGTACGGGAAAAACTGTTTTTT	CAISPGVREKLFF
.	TRBJ2-1	TRBV5-5	.	13	TGTGCCAGCATTCAGAGCTCCTACAATGAGCAGTTCTTC	CASIQSSYNEQFF
.	TRBJ2-2	TRBV27	TRBD1	16	TGTGCCAGCAGTTTATCGGACAGGGGGCTCACCGGGGAGCTGTTTTTT	CASSLSDRGLTGELFF
.	TRBJ2-7	TRBV12-3/TRBV12-4	TRBD2	15	TGTGCCAGCACCCCCACTAGCGGGGGGGCCTACGAGCAGTACTTC	CASTPTSGGAYEQYF
.	TRBJ2-7	TRBV4-2	TRBD2	16	TGTGCCAGCAGCCAAGAAGGTCGGGGGGGCTCCTACGAGCAGTACTTC	CASSQEGRGGSYEQYF
.	TRBJ2-3	TRBV12-3/TRBV12-4	.	16	TGTGCCAGCAGCAACGGGCCCCGAACGAGCACAGATACGCAGTATTTT	CASSNGPRTSTDTQYF
few	TRBJ2-7	TRBV12-3/TRBV12-4	TRBD1	14	TGTGCCAGCACCCCCGGGACAGTAGATTACGAGCAGTACTTC	CASTPGTVDYEQYF
.	TRBJ2-3	TRBV3-1	.	16	TGTGCCAGCAGCCAAGATGGGGGACTCCTCACAGATACGCAGTATTTT	CASSQDGGLLTDTQYF
.	TRBJ1-6	TRBV2	.	17	TGTGCCAGCAGTGAGGGGGTTAAAGGATCCTATAATTCACCCCTCCACTTT	CASSEGVKGSYNSPLHF
.	TRBJ2-7	TRBV19	.	13	TGTGCCAGTAGTCCCAGTCCCCGGGGCGAGCAGTACTTC	CASSPSPRGEQYF
.	TRBJ2-7	TRBV28	.	15	TGTGCCAGCAGTCCGGAGCCGGGAACTATCTACGAGCAGTACTTC	CASSPEPGTIYEQYF
.	TRBJ1-3	TRBV29-1	.	16	TGCAGCGTTGAAGTATCTAGGGCTGACTCTGGAAACACCATATATTTT	CSVEVSRADSGNTIYF
.	TRBJ2-7	TRBV7-2	.	15	TGTGCCAGCAGCTTCTGGACCAGCTCCTCCTACGAGCAGTACTTC	CASSFWTSSSYEQYF
.	TRBJ2-7	TRBV6-1	TRBD1	13	TGTGCCAGCGGCGACAGGGGGGCCTACGAGCAGTACTTC	CASGDRGAYEQYF
.	TRBJ2-3	TRBV7-9	.	17	TGTGCCAGCAGCCCCCCCCGAGTGGGGTTGAGCACAGATACGCAGTATTTT	CASSPPRVGLSTDTQYF
.	TRBJ2-1	TRBV13	.	16	TGTGCCAGCAGCGGCCGGGACGCGAGCTCCTACAATGAGCAGTTCTTC	CASSGRDASSYNEQFF
few	TRBJ1-1	TRBV12-3/TRBV12-4	.	13	TGTGCCAGCAGTTCCCCACTCGATAGAGAAGCTTTCTTT	CASSSPLDREAFF